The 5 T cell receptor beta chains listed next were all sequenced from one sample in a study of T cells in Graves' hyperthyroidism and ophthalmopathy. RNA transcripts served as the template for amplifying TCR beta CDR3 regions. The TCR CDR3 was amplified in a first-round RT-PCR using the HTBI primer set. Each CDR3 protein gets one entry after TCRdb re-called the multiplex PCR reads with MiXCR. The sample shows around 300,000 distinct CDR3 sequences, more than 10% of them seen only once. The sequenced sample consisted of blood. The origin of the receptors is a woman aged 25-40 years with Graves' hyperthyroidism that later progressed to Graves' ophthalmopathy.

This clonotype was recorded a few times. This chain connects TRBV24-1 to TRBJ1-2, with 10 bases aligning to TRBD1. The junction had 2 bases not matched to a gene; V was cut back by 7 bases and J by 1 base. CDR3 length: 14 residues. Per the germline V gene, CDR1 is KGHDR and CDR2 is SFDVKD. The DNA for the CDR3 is TGTGCCACCAGGGGGACAGGGGATAACTATGGCTACACCTTC. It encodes CATRGTGDNYGYTF.

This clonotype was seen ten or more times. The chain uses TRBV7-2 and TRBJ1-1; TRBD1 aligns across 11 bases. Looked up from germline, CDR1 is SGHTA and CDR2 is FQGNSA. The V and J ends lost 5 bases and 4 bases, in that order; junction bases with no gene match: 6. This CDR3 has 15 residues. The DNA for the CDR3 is TGTGCCAGCAGCACACTGGGACAGGGGGTCACTGAAGCTTTCTTT. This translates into CASSTLGQGVTEAFF.

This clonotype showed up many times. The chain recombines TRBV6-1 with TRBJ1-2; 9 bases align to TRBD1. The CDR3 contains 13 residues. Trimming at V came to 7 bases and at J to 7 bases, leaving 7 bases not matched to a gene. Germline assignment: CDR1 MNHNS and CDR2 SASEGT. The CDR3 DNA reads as TGTGCCAGCACCGGACAGGGGAGGGCTGGCTACACCTTC. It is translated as CASTGQGRAGYTF.

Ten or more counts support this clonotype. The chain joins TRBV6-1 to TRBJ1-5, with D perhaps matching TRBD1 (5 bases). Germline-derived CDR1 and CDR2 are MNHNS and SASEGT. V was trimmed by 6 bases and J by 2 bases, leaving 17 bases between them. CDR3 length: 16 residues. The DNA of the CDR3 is TGTGCCAGCAGCCGAGGGCAGGGCGGGGGCAATCAGCCCCAGCATTTT. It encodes CASSRGQGGGNQPQHF.

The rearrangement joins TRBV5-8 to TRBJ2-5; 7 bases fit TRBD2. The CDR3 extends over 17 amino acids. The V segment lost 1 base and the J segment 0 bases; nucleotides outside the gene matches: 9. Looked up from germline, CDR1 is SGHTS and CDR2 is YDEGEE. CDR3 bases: TGTGCCAGCAGCTTGAGTCCTAGCGGAGGGTACCAAGAGACCCAGTACTTC. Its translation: CASSLSPSGGYQETQYF.